Listed below are T cell receptor beta chains from one sample, sequenced in a study of early T cells in non-severe SARS-CoV-2 infection. Via MiXCR, TCRdb re-called the 5' RACE reads, giving one row per CDR3 protein. The sample has some 50,000 distinct CDR3 sequences; about 5.2% are singletons. The input for sequencing was whole blood, taken at baseline. These TCRs come from an adult who was a healthcare worker with PCR-confirmed SARS-CoV-2 infection or an uninfected control (not recorded which). Both conserved end residues are part of each CDR3. Fields, in order: D gene, clone size, V gene, J gene, CDR3 protein, CDR3 DNA. The D gene is left open where the match is weak. Clone size appears in some rows only: once, few, many, or a class for an expanded clone.

d_call: TRBD1
clone_size: few
v_call: TRBV5-1
j_call: TRBJ2-1
cdr3_aa: CASSLGTGLNEQFF
cdr3_nt: TGCGCCAGCAGCTTGGGGACAGGGTTGAATGAGCAGTTCTTC

d_call: -
clone_size: many
v_call: TRBV20-1
j_call: TRBJ2-6
cdr3_aa: CSASEADRGANVLTF
cdr3_nt: TGCAGTGCTAGTGAAGCGGATAGGGGGGCCAACGTCCTGACTTTC

d_call: -
clone_size: many
v_call: TRBV10-3
j_call: TRBJ1-5
cdr3_aa: CAISVGDTNQPQHF
cdr3_nt: TGTGCCATCAGTGTGGGGGATACCAATCAGCCCCAGCATTTT

d_call: -
clone_size: -
v_call: TRBV6-2/TRBV6-3
j_call: TRBJ1-1
cdr3_aa: CASQSQVNTEAFF
cdr3_nt: TGTGCCAGCCAGTCACAGGTAAACACTGAAGCTTTCTTT

d_call: -
clone_size: many
v_call: TRBV10-3
j_call: TRBJ1-1
cdr3_aa: CAISELGSPNTEAFF
cdr3_nt: TGTGCCATCAGTGAGTTGGGATCCCCCAACACTGAAGCTTTCTTT

d_call: TRBD1
clone_size: many
v_call: TRBV10-3
j_call: TRBJ1-1
cdr3_aa: CAAQGDTEAFF
cdr3_nt: TGTGCCGCACAGGGGGACACTGAAGCTTTCTTT

d_call: TRBD2
clone_size: many
v_call: TRBV12-3/TRBV12-4
j_call: TRBJ2-1
cdr3_aa: CASTPGSGRSYNEQFF
cdr3_nt: TGTGCCAGCACCCCGGGTAGCGGGAGGTCCTACAATGAGCAGTTCTTC

d_call: -
clone_size: -
v_call: TRBV11-2
j_call: TRBJ2-6
cdr3_aa: CASSDSGANVLTF
cdr3_nt: TGTGCCAGCAGCGACTCTGGGGCCAACGTCCTGACTTTC

d_call: TRBD1
clone_size: many
v_call: TRBV20-1
j_call: TRBJ1-1
cdr3_aa: CSASTGDTEAFF
cdr3_nt: TGCAGTGCTAGTACAGGGGACACTGAAGCTTTCTTT

d_call: -
clone_size: many
v_call: TRBV28
j_call: TRBJ1-1
cdr3_aa: CASSPGGQMNTEAFF
cdr3_nt: TGTGCCAGCAGTCCGGGGGGGCAGATGAACACTGAAGCTTTCTTT

d_call: -
clone_size: many
v_call: TRBV14
j_call: TRBJ2-4
cdr3_aa: CASSQDRQSLLAKNIQYF
cdr3_nt: TGTGCCAGCAGCCAAGATAGGCAAAGCCTACTAGCCAAAAACATTCAGTACTTC

d_call: -
clone_size: many
v_call: TRBV14
j_call: TRBJ2-5
cdr3_aa: CASSQDLTVMETQYF
cdr3_nt: TGTGCCAGCAGCCAAGATTTGACGGTAATGGAGACCCAGTACTTC

d_call: -
clone_size: few
v_call: TRBV18
j_call: TRBJ1-1
cdr3_aa: CASSPGTSNTEAFF
cdr3_nt: TGTGCCAGCTCACCAGGGACCTCGAACACTGAAGCTTTCTTT

d_call: -
clone_size: -
v_call: TRBV7-9
j_call: TRBJ1-1
cdr3_aa: CASSLSGAEAFF
cdr3_nt: TGTGCCAGCAGCTTATCAGGCGCTGAAGCTTTCTTT

d_call: -
clone_size: many
v_call: TRBV25-1
j_call: TRBJ1-6
cdr3_aa: CASTRSAYNSPLHF
cdr3_nt: TGTGCCAGCACCCGGAGTGCCTATAATTCACCCCTCCACTTT

d_call: TRBD1
clone_size: many
v_call: TRBV7-9
j_call: TRBJ2-7
cdr3_aa: CASSLGDRGRITEQYF
cdr3_nt: TGTGCCAGCAGCTTGGGGGACAGGGGAAGAATTACGGAGCAGTACTTC

d_call: -
clone_size: many
v_call: TRBV7-8
j_call: TRBJ2-5
cdr3_aa: CASSFGLKETQYF
cdr3_nt: TGTGCCAGCAGCTTTGGATTGAAAGAGACCCAGTACTTC

d_call: -
clone_size: many
v_call: TRBV20-1
j_call: TRBJ2-7
cdr3_aa: CSARGPWRQSYEQYF
cdr3_nt: TGCAGTGCTAGAGGCCCCTGGCGGCAGTCCTACGAGCAGTACTTC

d_call: -
clone_size: many
v_call: TRBV7-2
j_call: TRBJ2-1
cdr3_aa: CASSRRSREFDEQFF
cdr3_nt: TGTGCCAGCAGCCGCAGAAGCAGGGAGTTCGATGAGCAGTTCTTC

d_call: -
clone_size: many
v_call: TRBV28
j_call: TRBJ2-7
cdr3_aa: CASSPLRERSYEQYF
cdr3_nt: TGTGCCAGCAGTCCCTTACGGGAGCGCTCCTACGAGCAGTACTTC

d_call: TRBD2
clone_size: many
v_call: TRBV28
j_call: TRBJ2-1
cdr3_aa: CASSWGLVEVNEQFF
cdr3_nt: TGTGCCAGCAGTTGGGGACTAGTGGAGGTCAATGAGCAGTTCTTC

d_call: TRBD2
clone_size: -
v_call: TRBV6-1
j_call: TRBJ2-7
cdr3_aa: CASSELGGGAYEQYF
cdr3_nt: TGTGCCAGCAGTGAACTCGGGGGGGGAGCGTACGAGCAGTACTTC

d_call: -
clone_size: many
v_call: TRBV4-1
j_call: TRBJ2-2
cdr3_aa: CASSQIRSSGELFF
cdr3_nt: TGCGCCAGCAGCCAAATCAGGTCCTCCGGGGAGCTGTTTTTT

d_call: -
clone_size: few
v_call: TRBV28
j_call: TRBJ2-7
cdr3_aa: CASSMFRVTAYEQYF
cdr3_nt: TGTGCCAGCAGTATGTTCCGCGTGACAGCCTACGAGCAGTACTTC

d_call: TRBD2
clone_size: -
v_call: TRBV28
j_call: TRBJ2-2
cdr3_aa: CASSVTGTSVRDGELFF
cdr3_nt: TGTGCCAGCAGTGTAACCGGGACTAGCGTTAGGGACGGGGAGCTGTTTTTT

d_call: -
clone_size: many
v_call: TRBV7-9
j_call: TRBJ2-1
cdr3_aa: CASSLAGLSYNEQFF
cdr3_nt: TGTGCCAGCAGCTTAGCGGGACTCTCCTACAATGAGCAGTTCTTC